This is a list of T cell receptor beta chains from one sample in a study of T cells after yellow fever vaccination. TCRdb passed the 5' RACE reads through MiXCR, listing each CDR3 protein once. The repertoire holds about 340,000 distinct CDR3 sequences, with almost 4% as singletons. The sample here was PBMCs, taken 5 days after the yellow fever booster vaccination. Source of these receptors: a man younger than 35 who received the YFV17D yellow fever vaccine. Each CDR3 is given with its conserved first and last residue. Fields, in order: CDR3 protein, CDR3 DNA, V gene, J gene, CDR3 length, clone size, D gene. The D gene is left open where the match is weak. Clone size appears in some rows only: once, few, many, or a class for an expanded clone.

CASSLGSRGGNGEQFF	TGTGCCAGCAGTTTAGGATCGCGGGGGGGCAACGGTGAGCAGTTCTTC	TRBV12-3/TRBV12-4	TRBJ2-1	16	.	TRBD2
CASSLVTGSYEQYF	TGTGCCAGCAGTTTGGTAACAGGGTCGTACGAGCAGTACTTC	TRBV27	TRBJ2-7	14	few	.
CASSLAPQGAINEQFF	TGCGCCAGCAGCTTGGCACCTCAGGGGGCCATAAATGAGCAGTTCTTC	TRBV5-1	TRBJ2-1	16	few	TRBD1
CASSWGLVVSGELFF	TGTGCCAGCAGCTGGGGACTAGTCGTCTCCGGGGAGCTGTTTTTT	TRBV7-2	TRBJ2-2	15	many	TRBD2
CASSPFWGKNTEAFF	TGTGCCAGCAGCCCGTTCTGGGGGAAGAACACTGAAGCTTTCTTT	TRBV7-2	TRBJ1-1	15	.	.
CASSLEGGAANTEAFF	TGTGCCAGCAGTTTAGAAGGGGGGGCGGCGAACACTGAAGCTTTCTTT	TRBV12-3/TRBV12-4	TRBJ1-1	16	few	.
CSARPPRWGSSYNEQFF	TGCAGTGCTAGGCCCCCCAGGTGGGGGAGCTCCTACAATGAGCAGTTCTTC	TRBV20-1	TRBJ2-1	17	.	.
CASSYAGVPFREQYF	TGTGCCAGCAGTTACGCAGGGGTTCCCTTCCGGGAGCAGTACTTC	TRBV6-2/TRBV6-3	TRBJ2-7	15	.	.
CASSSLVFSPLHF	TGTGCCAGCAGTTCCTTGGTTTTTTCACCCCTCCACTTT	TRBV28	TRBJ1-6	13	.	.
CASSATTGDYTDTQYF	TGTGCCAGCAGCGCGACAACAGGCGATTACACAGATACGCAGTATTTT	TRBV9	TRBJ2-3	16	few	.
CASHLGGAETQYF	TGTGCCAGCCACTTGGGGGGGGCTGAGACCCAGTACTTC	TRBV11-2	TRBJ2-5	13	.	.
CASSVVAGMDLKYF	TGTGCCAGCAGCGTAGTAGCGGGTATGGACCTGAAGTATTTT	TRBV9	TRBJ2-3	14	few	TRBD2
CASSLMETGNTDTQYF	TGTGCCAGCAGTTTAATGGAGACAGGGAACACAGATACGCAGTATTTT	TRBV28	TRBJ2-3	16	.	TRBD1
CASSFTPTGELFF	TGTGCCAGCAGCTTTACTCCGACCGGGGAGCTGTTTTTT	TRBV5-4	TRBJ2-2	13	few	.
CASSALAGAYNEQFF	TGTGCCAGCAGCGCGTTAGCGGGGGCTTACAATGAGCAGTTCTTC	TRBV7-3	TRBJ2-1	15	many	TRBD2
CASSSIAQGQGFREQFF	TGTGCCAGCAGCTCAATAGCGCAGGGACAGGGGTTTCGTGAGCAGTTCTTC	TRBV7-8	TRBJ2-1	17	many	TRBD1
CASSYPAGGYEQYF	TGTGCCAGCAGTTACCCAGCGGGGGGCTACGAGCAGTACTTC	TRBV6-2/TRBV6-3	TRBJ2-7	14	few	TRBD2
CASSGVPLGIGETQYF	TGTGCCAGCAGCGGAGTCCCGCTCGGGATTGGAGAGACCCAGTACTTC	TRBV7-2	TRBJ2-5	16	few	.
CASSLVAKETQYF	TGTGCCAGCAGCTTAGTCGCGAAAGAGACCCAGTACTTC	TRBV7-2	TRBJ2-5	13	many	.
CASSSDSYNEQFF	TGTGCCAGCAGCTCGGACAGCTACAATGAGCAGTTCTTC	TRBV7-6	TRBJ2-1	13	few	.
CASSSSSRQETQYF	TGTGCCAGCAGTTCCTCGTCGCGTCAAGAGACCCAGTACTTC	TRBV9	TRBJ2-5	14	many	.
CASSFETSGYNEQFF	TGTGCCAGCAGTTTCGAGACTAGCGGTTACAATGAGCAGTTCTTC	TRBV12-3/TRBV12-4	TRBJ2-1	15	few	TRBD2
CASSLLDRTTEAFF	TGTGCCAGCAGCTTACTGGACAGGACCACTGAAGCTTTCTTT	TRBV7-9	TRBJ1-1	14	many	TRBD1
CASSPGGASSNQPQHF	TGTGCCAGCAGCCCCGGGGGGGCTTCAAGCAATCAGCCCCAGCATTTT	TRBV6-5	TRBJ1-5	16	few	.
CASSSQSGIPWKLFF	TGTGCCAGCAGCTCCCAATCAGGGATCCCGTGGAAACTGTTTTTT	TRBV7-9	TRBJ1-4	15	many	.
CSASEGAGYSYEQYF	TGCAGTGCTAGTGAGGGGGCAGGATACAGCTACGAGCAGTACTTC	TRBV20-1	TRBJ2-7	15	few	TRBD1
CASSFGGPGYF	TGTGCCAGCAGTTTCGGCGGGCCCGGGTACTTC	TRBV11-2	TRBJ2-5	11	.	.
CASSLRGGVRDTGELFF	TGCGCCAGCAGCCTCAGGGGCGGGGTCCGGGACACCGGGGAGCTGTTTTTT	TRBV5-1	TRBJ2-2	17	few	.
CASSLLAGVSTDTQYF	TGTGCCAGCAGTTTATTGGCAGGGGTTAGCACAGATACGCAGTATTTT	TRBV12-3/TRBV12-4	TRBJ2-3	16	many	.
CASRPGQGSNSPLHF	TGTGCCAGCAGGCCCGGACAGGGTTCGAATTCACCCCTCCACTTT	TRBV6-6	TRBJ1-6	15	.	TRBD1
CSAIGTSGGTDTQYF	TGCAGTGCTATCGGGACTAGCGGTGGCACAGATACGCAGTATTTT	TRBV20-1	TRBJ2-3	15	few	TRBD2
CASTSSNSPHTQYF	TGTGCCAGCACGTCCTCTAACAGTCCGCATACGCAGTATTTT	TRBV27	TRBJ2-3	14	.	.
CASSQEASGDPQETQYF	TGCGCCAGCAGCCAAGAGGCTAGCGGGGACCCACAAGAGACCCAGTACTTC	TRBV4-3	TRBJ2-5	17	.	TRBD2
CSATTDSYEQYF	TGCAGTGCTACGACGGATAGCTACGAGCAGTACTTC	TRBV20-1	TRBJ2-7	12	.	.
CAISEREKYGYTF	TGTGCCATCAGTGAGCGGGAGAAGTATGGCTACACCTTC	TRBV10-3	TRBJ1-2	13	many	.
CASSLAPGQGEKLFF	TGCGCCAGCAGCTTGGCGCCGGGACAGGGTGAAAAACTGTTTTTT	TRBV5-1	TRBJ1-4	15	few	TRBD1
CASSPSGDRNGYTF	TGTGCCAGCAGCCCCTCCGGGGATCGAAATGGCTACACCTTC	TRBV4-2	TRBJ1-2	14	few	.
CASSLGGAEQYF	TGTGCCAGCAGTTTAGGGGGGGCCGAGCAGTACTTC	TRBV12-3/TRBV12-4	TRBJ2-7	12	few	.
CASSPYAVNSNQPQHF	TGTGCCAGCAGCCCATACGCGGTAAATAGCAATCAGCCCCAGCATTTT	TRBV7-8	TRBJ1-5	16	many	.
CASSPPKISQARDPENIQYF	TGTGCCAGCAGCCCCCCAAAGATTTCCCAAGCAAGGGACCCCGAAAACATTCAGTACTTC	TRBV7-9	TRBJ2-4	20	many	.
CSARVAGDEQFF	TGCAGTGCTAGAGTTGCGGGGGATGAGCAGTTCTTC	TRBV20-1	TRBJ2-1	12	.	TRBD2
CASSGRDYGYTF	TGTGCCAGCTCTGGAAGGGACTATGGCTACACCTTC	TRBV19	TRBJ1-2	12	.	.
CSARSPGTSGYNEQFF	TGCAGTGCTAGATCCCCAGGGACTAGCGGCTACAATGAGCAGTTCTTC	TRBV20-1	TRBJ2-1	16	few	TRBD2
CASSFSGSMWETQYF	TGTGCCAGCAGTTTTAGTGGAAGTATGTGGGAGACCCAGTACTTC	TRBV27	TRBJ2-5	15	many	.
CASRRQGDKNIQYF	TGTGCCAGTAGGAGACAGGGAGACAAAAACATTCAGTACTTC	TRBV19	TRBJ2-4	14	few	TRBD1
CACSQGGQPQHF	TGTGCCTGCAGCCAGGGAGGTCAGCCCCAGCATTTT	TRBV7-9	TRBJ1-5	12	.	.
CSASVGQETQYF	TGCAGTGCTAGTGTGGGGCAAGAGACCCAGTACTTC	TRBV20-1	TRBJ2-5	12	many	.
CASSWANSYNEQFF	TGTGCCAGCAGTTGGGCCAACTCCTACAATGAGCAGTTCTTC	TRBV28	TRBJ2-1	14	.	.
CASSEAEGTQETQYF	TGTGCCAGCAGTGAAGCAGAAGGGACCCAAGAGACCCAGTACTTC	TRBV6-1	TRBJ2-5	15	many	.
CASSQEGGYSYEQYF	TGCGCCAGCAGCCAAGAGGGGGGATACTCCTACGAGCAGTACTTC	TRBV4-1	TRBJ2-7	15	.	.
CASSVSLAVSTDTQYF	TGTGCCAGCAGTGTGTCCCTAGCGGTGAGCACAGATACGCAGTATTTT	TRBV6-5	TRBJ2-3	16	many	TRBD2
CASSLVATEDTQYF	TGTGCCAGCAGTTTAGTAGCGACGGAAGATACGCAGTATTTT	TRBV12-3/TRBV12-4	TRBJ2-3	14	.	.
CASSQVLYNEQFF	TGTGCCAGCAGCCAAGTCCTGTACAATGAGCAGTTCTTC	TRBV3-1	TRBJ2-1	13	many	.
CSASHTGGETQYF	TGCAGTGCTAGTCATACAGGGGGAGAGACCCAGTACTTC	TRBV20-1	TRBJ2-5	13	few	TRBD1
CSAGTGFTEAFF	TGCAGCGCTGGGACAGGGTTCACTGAAGCTTTCTTT	TRBV29-1	TRBJ1-1	12	.	TRBD1
CATSTDRDHQPQHF	TGTGCCACCAGCACCGACAGGGATCATCAGCCCCAGCATTTT	TRBV15	TRBJ1-5	14	.	TRBD1
CASSKSAGSGETQYF	TGTGCCAGCAGCAAAAGTGCGGGGTCGGGGGAGACCCAGTACTTC	TRBV11-1	TRBJ2-5	15	few	.
CSAYTGGNADTQYF	TGCAGCGCCTACACAGGGGGTAACGCAGATACGCAGTATTTT	TRBV29-1	TRBJ2-3	14	.	TRBD1